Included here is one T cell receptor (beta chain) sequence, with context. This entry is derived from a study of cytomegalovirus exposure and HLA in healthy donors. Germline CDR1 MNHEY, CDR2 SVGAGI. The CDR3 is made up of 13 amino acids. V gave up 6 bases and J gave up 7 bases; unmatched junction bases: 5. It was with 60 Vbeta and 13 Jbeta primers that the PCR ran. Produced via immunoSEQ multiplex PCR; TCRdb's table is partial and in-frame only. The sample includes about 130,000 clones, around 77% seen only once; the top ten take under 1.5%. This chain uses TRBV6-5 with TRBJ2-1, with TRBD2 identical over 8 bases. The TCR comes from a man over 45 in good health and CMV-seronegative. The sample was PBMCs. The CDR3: CASRTSAVNEQFF. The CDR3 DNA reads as TGTGCCAGCAGGACTAGCGCGGTTAATGAGCAGTTCTTC.